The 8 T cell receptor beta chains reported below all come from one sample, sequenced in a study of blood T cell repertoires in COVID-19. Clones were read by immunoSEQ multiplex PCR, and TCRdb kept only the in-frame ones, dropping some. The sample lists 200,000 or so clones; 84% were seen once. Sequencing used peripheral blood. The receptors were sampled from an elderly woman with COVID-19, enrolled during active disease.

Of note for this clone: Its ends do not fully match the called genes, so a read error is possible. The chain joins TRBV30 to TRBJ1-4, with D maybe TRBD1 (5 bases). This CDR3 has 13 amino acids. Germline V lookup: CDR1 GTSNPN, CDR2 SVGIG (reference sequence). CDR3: CAWSPRGNGKLFF. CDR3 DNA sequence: TGTGCCTGGAGTCCTCGGGGGAATGGAAAACTGTTTTTT.

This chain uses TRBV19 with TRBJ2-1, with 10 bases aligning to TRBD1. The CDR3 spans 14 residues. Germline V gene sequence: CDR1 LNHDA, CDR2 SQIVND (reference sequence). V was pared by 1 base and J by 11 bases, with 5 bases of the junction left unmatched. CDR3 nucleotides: TGTGCCAGTAGTATAGTCCCGGGACAGGGGCAGCAGTTCTTC. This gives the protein CASSIVPGQGQQFF.

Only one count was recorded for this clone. The CDR3 reads CASADNSPLHF. CDR3 DNA: TGTGCCAGCGCGGATAATTCACCCCTCCACTTT. This chain joins TRBV7-9 and TRBJ1-6; no firm D call. Trimming shortened V by 8 bases and J by 5 bases, and 4 bases separated the two germline ends. This CDR3 comprises 11 residues. Germline values: CDR1 SEHNR, CDR2 FQNEAQ (reference sequence).

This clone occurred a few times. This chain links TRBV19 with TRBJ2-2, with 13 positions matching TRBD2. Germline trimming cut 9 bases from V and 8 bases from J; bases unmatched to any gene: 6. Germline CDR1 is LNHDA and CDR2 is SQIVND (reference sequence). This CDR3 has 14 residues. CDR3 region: CASWTSGGLGELFF. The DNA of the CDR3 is TGTGCCAGCTGGACTAGCGGGGGATTGGGGGAGCTGTTTTTT.

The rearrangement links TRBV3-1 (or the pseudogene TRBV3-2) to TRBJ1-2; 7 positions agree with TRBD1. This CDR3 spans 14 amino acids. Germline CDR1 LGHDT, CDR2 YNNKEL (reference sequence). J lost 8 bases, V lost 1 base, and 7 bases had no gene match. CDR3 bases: TGTGCCAGCAGCCAAGGACAGGGTCTTCGGGGCTACACCTTC. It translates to CASSQGQGLRGYTF.

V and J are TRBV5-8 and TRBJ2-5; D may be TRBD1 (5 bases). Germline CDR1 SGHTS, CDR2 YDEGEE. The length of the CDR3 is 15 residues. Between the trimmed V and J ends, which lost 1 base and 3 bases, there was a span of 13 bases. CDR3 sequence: CASSLFRVGKETQYF. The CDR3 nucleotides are TGTGCCAGCAGCTTGTTCAGGGTCGGCAAAGAGACCCAGTACTTC. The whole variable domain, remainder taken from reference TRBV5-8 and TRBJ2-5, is EAGVTQSPTHLIKTRGQQATLRCSPISGHTSVYWYQQALGLGLQFLLWYDEGEERNRGNFPPRFSGRQFPNYSSELNVNALELEDSALYLCASSLFRVGKETQYFGPGTRLLVL.

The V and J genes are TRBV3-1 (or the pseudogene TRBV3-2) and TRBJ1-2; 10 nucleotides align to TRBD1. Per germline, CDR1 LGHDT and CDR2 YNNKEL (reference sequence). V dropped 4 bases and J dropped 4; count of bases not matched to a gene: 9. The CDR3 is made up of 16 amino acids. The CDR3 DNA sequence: TGTGCCAGCAGCCCCCTAATGAGACAGGGGGCCTATGGCTACACCTTC. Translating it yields CASSPLMRQGAYGYTF.

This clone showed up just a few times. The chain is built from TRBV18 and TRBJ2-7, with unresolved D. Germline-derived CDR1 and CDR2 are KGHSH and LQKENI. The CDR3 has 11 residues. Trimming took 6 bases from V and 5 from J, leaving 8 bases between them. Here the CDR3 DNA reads TGTGCCAGCTCCCACGCGAACGAGCAGTACTTC. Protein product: CASSHANEQYF.